This T cell receptor beta chain is from a study of regulatory T cells in long-lasting Graves disease. Time point defined: persistent/refractory GD, antithyroid drugs over 5 years with positive TRAb. Extracted RNA from PBMCs served as the source of the TCR library. The CDR3 extends over 12 amino acids. Arm-PCR of CDR3 regions and iRepertoire HTBI primers were used to build TCR beta libraries. TCRdb ran MiXCR on the multiplex PCR reads and lists one entry per CDR3 protein. The sample lists over 650,000 distinct CDR3 sequences, about 32% seen once, with 40% to 50% in the top ten. This clonotype was counted ten times or more. An end of the junction does not agree with germline; a read error may underlie this.

The receptor was isolated from a female donor with Graves disease. This chain uses TRBV12-3 or TRBV12-4 with TRBJ2-5; the D is unclear. The sequenced sample was peripheral blood mononuclear cells (PBMCs), obtained when the disease was refractory, from a patient treated with antithyroid drugs. The chain's CDR3 is CASSLGPETQYF. Here the CDR3 DNA reads TGTGCCAGCAGCTTAGGCCCAGAGACCCAGTACTTC.